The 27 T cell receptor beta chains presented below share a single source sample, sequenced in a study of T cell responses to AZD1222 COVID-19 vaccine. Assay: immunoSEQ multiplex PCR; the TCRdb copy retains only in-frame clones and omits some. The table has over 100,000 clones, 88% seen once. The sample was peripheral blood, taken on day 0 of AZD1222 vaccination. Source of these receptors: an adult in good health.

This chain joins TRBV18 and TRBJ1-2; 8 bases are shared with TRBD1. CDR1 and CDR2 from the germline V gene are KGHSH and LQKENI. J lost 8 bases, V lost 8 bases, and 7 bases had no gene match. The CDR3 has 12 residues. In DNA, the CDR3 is TGTGCCAGCGAAGGACAGGGTCTCGGCTACACCTTC. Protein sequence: CASEGQGLGYTF. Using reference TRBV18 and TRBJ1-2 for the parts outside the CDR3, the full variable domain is NAGVMQNPRHLVRRRGQEARLRCSPMKGHSHVYWYRQLPEEGLKFMVYLQKENIIDESGMPKERFSAEFPKEGPSILRIQQVVRGDSAAYFCASEGQGLGYTFGSGTRLTVV.

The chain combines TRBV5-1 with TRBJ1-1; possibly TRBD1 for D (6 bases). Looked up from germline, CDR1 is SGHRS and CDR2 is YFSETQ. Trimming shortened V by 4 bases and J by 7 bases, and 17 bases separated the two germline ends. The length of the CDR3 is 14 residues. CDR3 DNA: TGCGCCAGCAGCCCAGGGGCCCGGACATATGAAGCTTTCTTT. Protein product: CASSPGARTYEAFF.

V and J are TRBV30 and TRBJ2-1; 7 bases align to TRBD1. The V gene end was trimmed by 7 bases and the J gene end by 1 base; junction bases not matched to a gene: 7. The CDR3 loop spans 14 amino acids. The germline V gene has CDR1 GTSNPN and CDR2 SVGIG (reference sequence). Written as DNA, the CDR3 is TGTGCCTACTTGCGACAGGGATCCTACAATGAGCAGTTCTTC. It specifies CAYLRQGSYNEQFF.

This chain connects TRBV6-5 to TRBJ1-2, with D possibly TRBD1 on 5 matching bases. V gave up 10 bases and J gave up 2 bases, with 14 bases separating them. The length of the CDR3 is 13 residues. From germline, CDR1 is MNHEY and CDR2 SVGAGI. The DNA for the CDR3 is TGTGCCACCCAAAAGGGGCGAAACTATGGCTACACCTTC. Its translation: CATQKGRNYGYTF.

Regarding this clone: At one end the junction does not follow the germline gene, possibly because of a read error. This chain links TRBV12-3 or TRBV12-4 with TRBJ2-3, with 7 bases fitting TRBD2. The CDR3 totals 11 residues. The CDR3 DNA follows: TGTGTCAGCAGTTGGGAGGGTACGCAGTATTTT. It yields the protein CVSSWEGTQYF.

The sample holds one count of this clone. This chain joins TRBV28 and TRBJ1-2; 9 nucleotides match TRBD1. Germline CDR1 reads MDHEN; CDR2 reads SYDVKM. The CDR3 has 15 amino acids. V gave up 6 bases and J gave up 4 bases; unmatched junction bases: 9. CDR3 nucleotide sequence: TGTGCCAGCAGGCGGACAGGGGAGGCCCTCTATGGCTACACCTTC. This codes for CASRRTGEALYGYTF.

The DNA of the CDR3 is TGTGCCAGCAGTTCACCGGGACTAATGATCTACGAGCAGTACTTC. This translates into CASSSPGLMIYEQYF. V usage is TRBV27 and J usage is TRBJ2-7; 7 bases fit TRBD2. CDR3 length equals 15 residues. The germline CDR1 and CDR2 sequences are MNHEY and SMNVEV (reference sequence). The J segment lost 3 bases and the V segment lost 4 bases, leaving 9 bases of the junction unmatched.

This CDR3 is CASSVDSTGLANYGYTF. The CDR3 bases are TGTGCCAGCAGCGTAGATTCGACAGGCCTAGCTAACTATGGCTACACCTTC. The chain recombines TRBV9 with TRBJ1-2; possible D gene TRBD1, 6 bases. Germline V gene data show CDR1 as SGDLS and CDR2 as YYNGEE. V lost 0 bases and J 0 bases, leaving 15 bases between the germline ends. The CDR3 has 17 amino acids.

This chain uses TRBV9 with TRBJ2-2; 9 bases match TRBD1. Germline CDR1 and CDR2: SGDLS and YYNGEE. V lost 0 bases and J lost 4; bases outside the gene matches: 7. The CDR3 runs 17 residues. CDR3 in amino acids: CASSVGPGQGFTGELFF. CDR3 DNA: TGTGCCAGCAGCGTAGGTCCGGGACAGGGATTCACCGGGGAGCTGTTTTTT.

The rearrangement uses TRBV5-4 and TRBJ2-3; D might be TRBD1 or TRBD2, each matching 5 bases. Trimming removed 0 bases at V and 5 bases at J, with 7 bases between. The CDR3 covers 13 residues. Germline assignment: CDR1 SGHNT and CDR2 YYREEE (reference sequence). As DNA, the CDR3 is TGTGCCAGCAGCTTGGCGGGGCTAGATACGCAGTATTTT. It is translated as CASSLAGLDTQYF.

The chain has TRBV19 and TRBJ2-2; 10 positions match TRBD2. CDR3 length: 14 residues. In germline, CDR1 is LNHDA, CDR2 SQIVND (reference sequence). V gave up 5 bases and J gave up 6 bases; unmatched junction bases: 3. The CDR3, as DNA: TGTGCCAGTAGTCAGCTAGCGGGAGCCGGGGAGCTGTTTTTT. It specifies CASSQLAGAGELFF.

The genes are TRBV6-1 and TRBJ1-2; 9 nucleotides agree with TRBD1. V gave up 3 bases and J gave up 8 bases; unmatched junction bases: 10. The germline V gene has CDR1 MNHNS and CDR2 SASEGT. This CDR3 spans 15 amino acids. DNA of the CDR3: TGTGCCAGCAGTGAGAGAAACAGGGGGCTAGGGGGCTACACCTTC. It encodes CASSERNRGLGGYTF.

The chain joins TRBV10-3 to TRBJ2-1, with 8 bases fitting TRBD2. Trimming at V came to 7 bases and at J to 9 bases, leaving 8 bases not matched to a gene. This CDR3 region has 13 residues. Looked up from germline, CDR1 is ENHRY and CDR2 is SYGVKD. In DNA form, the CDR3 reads TGTGCCATCACGCCGGGAGGGCAGGGTGAGCAGTTCTTC. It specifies CAITPGGQGEQFF.

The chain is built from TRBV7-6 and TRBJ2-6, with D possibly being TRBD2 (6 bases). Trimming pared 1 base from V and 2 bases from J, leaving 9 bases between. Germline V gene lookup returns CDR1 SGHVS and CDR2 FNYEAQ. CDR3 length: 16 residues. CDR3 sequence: CASSLVGGPGANVLTF. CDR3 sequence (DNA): TGTGCCAGCAGCTTAGTGGGGGGACCTGGGGCCAACGTCCTGACTTTC.

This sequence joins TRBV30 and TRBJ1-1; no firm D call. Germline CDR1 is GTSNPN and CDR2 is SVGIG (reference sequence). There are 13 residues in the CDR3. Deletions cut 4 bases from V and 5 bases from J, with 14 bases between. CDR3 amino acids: CAWTGRRGTEAFF. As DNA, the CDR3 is TGTGCCTGGACCGGGCGTCGGGGAACTGAAGCTTTCTTT.

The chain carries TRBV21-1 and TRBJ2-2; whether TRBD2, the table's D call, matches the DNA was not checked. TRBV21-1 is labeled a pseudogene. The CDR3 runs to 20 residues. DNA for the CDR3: TGTGCCAGCAGCAAAGATCCGGGACTAGCGACACGTCGGGGTCCCGGGGAGCTGTTTTTT. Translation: CASSKDPGLATRRGPGELFF.

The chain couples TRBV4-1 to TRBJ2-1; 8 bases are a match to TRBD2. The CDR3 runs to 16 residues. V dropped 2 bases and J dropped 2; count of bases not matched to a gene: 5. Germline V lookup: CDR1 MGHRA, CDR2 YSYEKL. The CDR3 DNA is TGCGCCAGCAGCCAACTTCCTAGCGGGCCCTACAATGAGCAGTTCTTC. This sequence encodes CASSQLPSGPYNEQFF.

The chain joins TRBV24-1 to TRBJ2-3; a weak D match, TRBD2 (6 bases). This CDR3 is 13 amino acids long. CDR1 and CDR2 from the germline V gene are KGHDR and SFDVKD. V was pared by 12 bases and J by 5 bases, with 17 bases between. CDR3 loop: CASSGIGGDTQYF. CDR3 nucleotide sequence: TGTGCCTCGAGCGGAATCGGGGGAGATACGCAGTATTTT.

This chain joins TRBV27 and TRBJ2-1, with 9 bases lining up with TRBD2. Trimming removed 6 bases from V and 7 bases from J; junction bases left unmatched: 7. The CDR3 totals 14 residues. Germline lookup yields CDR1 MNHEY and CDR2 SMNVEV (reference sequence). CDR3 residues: CASSPGLASNEQFF. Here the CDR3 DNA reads TGTGCCAGCAGCCCAGGACTAGCGTCTAATGAGCAGTTCTTC.

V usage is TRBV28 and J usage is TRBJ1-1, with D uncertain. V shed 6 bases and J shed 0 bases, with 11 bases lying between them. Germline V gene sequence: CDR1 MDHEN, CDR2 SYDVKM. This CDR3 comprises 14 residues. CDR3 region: CASSNPRMNTEAFF. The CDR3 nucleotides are TGTGCCAGCAGCAACCCCAGGATGAACACTGAAGCTTTCTTT. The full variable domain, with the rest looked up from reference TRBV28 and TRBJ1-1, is DVKVTQSSRYLVKRTGEKVFLECVQDMDHENMFWYRQDPGLGLRLIYFSYDVKMKEKGDIPEGYSVSREKKERFSLILESASTNQTSMYLCASSNPRMNTEAFFGQGTRLTVV.

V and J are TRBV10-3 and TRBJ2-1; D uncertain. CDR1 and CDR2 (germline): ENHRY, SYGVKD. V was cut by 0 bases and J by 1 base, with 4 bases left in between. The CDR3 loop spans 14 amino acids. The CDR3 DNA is TGTGCCATCAGTGAGTCGGGGTCCTACAATGAGCAGTTCTTC. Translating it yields CAISESGSYNEQFF.

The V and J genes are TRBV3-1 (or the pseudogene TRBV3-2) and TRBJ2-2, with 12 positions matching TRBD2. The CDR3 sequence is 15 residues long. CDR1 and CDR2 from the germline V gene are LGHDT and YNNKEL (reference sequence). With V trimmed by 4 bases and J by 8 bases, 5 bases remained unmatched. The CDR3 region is CASSRLAGGEGELFF. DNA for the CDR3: TGTGCCAGCAGCCGTCTAGCGGGAGGGGAAGGGGAGCTGTTTTTT.

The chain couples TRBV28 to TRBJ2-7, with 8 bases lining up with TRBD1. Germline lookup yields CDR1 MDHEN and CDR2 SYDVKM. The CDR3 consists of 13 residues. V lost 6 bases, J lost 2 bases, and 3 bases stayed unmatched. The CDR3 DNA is TGTGCCAGCAGCGACAGGGGACCCTACGAGCAGTACTTC. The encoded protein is CASSDRGPYEQYF.

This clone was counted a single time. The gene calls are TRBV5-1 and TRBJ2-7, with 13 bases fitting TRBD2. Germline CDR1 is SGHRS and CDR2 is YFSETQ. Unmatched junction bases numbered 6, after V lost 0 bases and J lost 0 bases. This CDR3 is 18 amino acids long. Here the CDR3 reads CASSLGLAGGGNSYEQYF. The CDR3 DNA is TGCGCCAGCAGCTTGGGACTAGCGGGAGGTGGGAACTCCTACGAGCAGTACTTC.

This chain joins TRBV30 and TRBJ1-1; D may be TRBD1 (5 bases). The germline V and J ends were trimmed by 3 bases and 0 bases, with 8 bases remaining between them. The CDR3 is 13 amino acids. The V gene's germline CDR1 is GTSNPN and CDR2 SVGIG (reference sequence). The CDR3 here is CAWRGRVNTEAFF. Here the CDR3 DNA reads TGTGCCTGGAGGGGACGGGTGAACACTGAAGCTTTCTTT.

This chain's CDR3 is CASSPQAGRMGEQYF. The CDR3 bases are TGCGCCAGCAGCCCCCAGGCGGGGAGGATGGGCGAGCAGTACTTC. The chain combines TRBV4-1 with TRBJ2-7; D is possibly TRBD2 (6 bases). This CDR3 has 15 residues. The V end lost 4 bases, the J end lost 6 bases, and 19 bases lay between the germline ends. Germline CDR1 is MGHRA and CDR2 is YSYEKL.

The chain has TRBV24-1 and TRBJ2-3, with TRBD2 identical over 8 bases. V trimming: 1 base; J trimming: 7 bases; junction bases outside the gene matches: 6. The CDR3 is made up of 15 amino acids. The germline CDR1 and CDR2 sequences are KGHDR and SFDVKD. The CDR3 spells CATSDFGLAGYTQYF. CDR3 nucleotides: TGTGCCACCAGTGATTTCGGGCTAGCGGGTTATACGCAGTATTTT.